The 18 T cell receptor beta chains given below trace back to one sample, sequenced in a study of CD8 T cells in ankylosing spondylitis. Study-wide results and limits: Within ankylosing spondylitis blood, a TCR beta motif made up of seven to nine highly homologous variants appeared to be characteristic.

TCRdb recomputed calls from the 5' RACE reads with MiXCR, one row per CDR3 protein. The sample consists of roughly 300,000 distinct CDR3 sequences, roughly 8% of them appearing once. No antigens are known for them. Specimen: blood, either unsorted or a sorted T cell fraction (not recorded which). The source is a male donor with ankylosing spondylitis.

This clonotype was found a few times. V gene TRBV24-1 combines with J gene TRBJ2-1; TRBD2 matches 8 bases. The germline gives CDR1 KGHDR, CDR2 SFDVKD. The CDR3 totals 16 residues. The V gene end was trimmed by 4 bases and the J gene end by 9 bases; junction bases not matched to a gene: 13. The CDR3 nucleotides read TGTGCCACCAGTGACTCCGGGAGGGGTGCAGGGACTGAGCAGTTCTTC. Translating gives CATSDSGRGAGTEQFF.

This clonotype was picked up many times. The V and J genes are TRBV19 and TRBJ2-1, with 10 positions matching TRBD2. The CDR3 has 17 residues. Germline V gene sequence: CDR1 LNHDA, CDR2 SQIVND (reference sequence). J gave up 7 bases and V 3 bases, and 12 bases lay outside the gene matches. In DNA, the CDR3 is TGTGCCAGTAGTATCCCCCCCCAGCGGGAGGGTAAAAATGAGCAGTTCTTC. Amino acids: CASSIPPQREGKNEQFF. Full variable domain (rest looked up from reference TRBV19 and TRBJ2-1): DGGITQSPKYLFRKEGQNVTLSCEQNLNHDAMYWYRQDPGQGLRLIYYSQIVNDFQKGDIAEGYSVSREKKESFPLTVTSAQKNPTAFYLCASSIPPQREGKNEQFFGPGTRLTVL.

This clonotype appeared many times. The chain links TRBV7-9 to TRBJ2-1, with 13 positions matching TRBD2. CDR3 length equals 16 residues. Per germline, CDR1 SEHNR and CDR2 FQNEAQ (reference sequence). Unmatched junction bases numbered 8, after V lost 5 bases and J lost 7 bases. The CDR3 bases are TGTGCCAGCAGCACACCGGGACTAGCGGGATTGAATGAGCAGTTCTTC. As protein: CASSTPGLAGLNEQFF.

This clonotype was counted at least ten times. V gene TRBV5-1 combines with J gene TRBJ2-1, with 14 nucleotides matching TRBD2. The CDR3 spans 15 residues. Germline trimming cut 1 base from V and 9 bases from J; bases unmatched to any gene: 3. CDR1 is SGHRS and CDR2 is YFSETQ in the germline V gene. The CDR3 here is CASSLSGTSGGEQFF. As DNA, the CDR3 is TGCGCCAGCAGCTTGTCCGGGACTAGCGGGGGTGAGCAGTTCTTC.

This CDR3 is CASSLPWGQETQYF. CDR3 bases: TGTGCCAGCAGCTTACCCTGGGGCCAAGAGACCCAGTACTTC. The V gene is TRBV7-9, the J gene TRBJ2-5; D unclear. The germline V and J ends were trimmed by 2 bases and 1 base, with 8 bases remaining between them. Germline values: CDR1 SEHNR, CDR2 FQNEAQ (reference sequence). The CDR3 runs to 14 residues.

This clonotype was observed a handful of times. This chain links TRBV29-1 with TRBJ2-3, with 7 bases identical to TRBD1. Germline V gene sequence: CDR1 SQVTM, CDR2 ANQGSEA. This CDR3 is 14 amino acids long. Unmatched junction bases numbered 6, after V lost 6 bases and J lost 0 bases. The DNA for the CDR3 is TGCAGCGTCGTAAAACAGGGGAGCACAGATACGCAGTATTTT. It translates to CSVVKQGSTDTQYF.

Turning to this clonotype: The junction does not match germline at one end; this may be a read error. The chain combines TRBV20-1 with TRBJ2-3; no clear D. CDR1 and CDR2 (germline): DFQATT, SNEGSKA (reference sequence). CDR3 size: 13 residues. The CDR3 DNA reads TGCAGTGCCAGAGGACCCTCCCCAGATACGCAGTATTTT. Translating it yields CSARGPSPDTQYF.

This clonotype came up a few times. The chain uses TRBV29-1 and TRBJ1-4, with 8 bases lining up with TRBD1. Germline V gene data show CDR1 as SQVTM and CDR2 as ANQGSEA. The CDR3 spans 14 residues. Trimming cost V 6 bases and J 8 bases; bases outside gene matches: 11. The chain's CDR3 is CSVAGTGVREKLFF. DNA for the CDR3: TGCAGCGTAGCCGGGACAGGCGTTCGGGAAAAACTGTTTTTT.

The chain links TRBV28 to TRBJ2-1; no firm D call. V was trimmed by 8 bases and J by 6 bases, leaving 20 bases between them. Germline CDR1 MDHEN, CDR2 SYDVKM. This CDR3 contains 15 residues. This CDR3 reads CASGSGTPSGNEQFF. CDR3 DNA: TGTGCCAGCGGGTCAGGTACCCCCTCGGGCAATGAGCAGTTCTTC. Full variable domain (rest looked up from reference TRBV28 and TRBJ2-1): DVKVTQSSRYLVKRTGEKVFLECVQDMDHENMFWYRQDPGLGLRLIYFSYDVKMKEKGDIPEGYSVSREKKERFSLILESASTNQTSMYLCASGSGTPSGNEQFFGPGTRLTVL.

The V call is TRBV5-5, the J call TRBJ1-6; no firm D call. The CDR3 length is 14 residues. Trimming removed 4 bases from V and 5 bases from J, with 10 bases in between. CDR1 is SGHKS and CDR2 is YYEKEE in the germline V gene (reference sequence). CDR3: CASSLDKDNSPLHF. The CDR3 region has the DNA TGTGCCAGCAGCCTCGACAAGGATAATTCACCCCTCCACTTT.

This clonotype was picked up many times. The V gene is TRBV29-1, the J gene TRBJ2-5, with D uncertain. V lost 3 bases, J lost 5 bases, and 10 bases lay in between. The CDR3 is made up of 12 amino acids. Germline V gives CDR1 SQVTM, CDR2 ANQGSEA. DNA for the CDR3: TGCAGCGTTGACCTCGCTCGTGAGACCCAGTACTTC. This sequence encodes CSVDLARETQYF.

This clonotype turned up a few times. The chain has TRBV29-1 and TRBJ2-1; D gene ambiguous. The CDR3 extends over 11 amino acids. Germline lookup yields CDR1 SQVTM and CDR2 ANQGSEA. With 7 bases removed from V and 10 bases from J, the gap between germline ends came to 14 bases. CDR3 sequence (DNA): TGCAGCGCCCTTGGAACGGACGAGCAGTTCTTC. It encodes CSALGTDEQFF.

The rearrangement links TRBV6-2 or TRBV6-3 to TRBJ1-1; no clear D gene. Germline lookup yields CDR1 MNHEY and CDR2 SVGEGT. This CDR3 has 11 residues. The ends were cut back, 6 bases at V and 4 bases at J, with 6 bases in the middle. The CDR3 DNA sequence: TGTGCCAGCAGCCACGGCACTGAAGCTTTCTTT. Translated, it gives CASSHGTEAFF.

About this clonotype itself: This may be a read error: a much more frequent sequence differs by one nucleotide. The chain combines TRBV12-3 or TRBV12-4 with TRBJ2-1, with 7 bases matching TRBD2. CDR3 length equals 15 residues. Trimming cost V 5 bases and J 9 bases; bases outside gene matches: 13. CDR3 protein: CASSTPGLMNGEQFF. DNA of the CDR3: TGTGCCAGCAGTACCCCGGGACTAATGAATGGTGAGCAGTTCTTC.

This clonotype was seen many times. This chain links TRBV20-1 with TRBJ2-5; 8 nucleotides match TRBD2. J was trimmed by 4 bases and V by 4 bases; bases with no gene match: 11. Germline-derived CDR1 and CDR2 are DFQATT and SNEGSKA (reference sequence). The CDR3 is 15 residues long. Here the CDR3 DNA reads TGCAGTGCTATCCATAGCGGGGCGCGAAGAGAGACCCAGTACTTC. Translating it yields CSAIHSGARRETQYF.

V gene TRBV2 combines with J gene TRBJ2-7; 7 bases fit TRBD2. Per the germline V gene, CDR1 is SNHLY and CDR2 is FYNNEI. The CDR3 is 14 residues long. Losses at the gene ends were 4 bases for V and 4 bases for J; bases not matched to a gene: 7. CDR3 sequence: CASSAVSGLYEQYF. The DNA for the CDR3 is TGTGCCAGCAGTGCTGTTAGCGGGTTGTACGAGCAGTACTTC. Together with reference TRBV2 and TRBJ2-7, the CDR3 gives the full variable domain: EPEVTQTPSHQVTQMGQEVILRCVPISNHLYFYWYRQILGQKVEFLVSFYNNEISEKSEIFDDQFSVERPDGSNFTLKIRSTKLEDSAMYFCASSAVSGLYEQYFGPGTRLTVT.

This clonotype has a handful of counts. This chain joins TRBV6-2 or TRBV6-3 and TRBJ2-5; 12 positions agree with TRBD2. This CDR3 has 13 amino acids. The germline gives CDR1 MNHEY, CDR2 SVGEGT. J was trimmed by 5 bases and V by 9 bases; bases with no gene match: 4. The CDR3 region has the DNA TGTGCCAGTCGACTAGCGGGAGTTGAGACCCAGTACTTC. Protein product: CASRLAGVETQYF.

The table lists this clonotype with a few counts. The J gene is TRBJ2-5, the V gene TRBV4-3, with D uncertain. The CDR3 is 14 amino acids. In germline, CDR1 is LGHNA, CDR2 YSLEER. Between the trimmed V and J ends, which lost 0 bases and 3 bases, there was a span of 8 bases. CDR3 sequence (DNA): TGCGCCAGCAGCCAAGAGGCGATAGAAGAGACCCAGTACTTC. Protein: CASSQEAIEETQYF.